The rows below give T cell receptor beta chains drawn from one sample of a study of T cell responses to AZD1222 COVID-19 vaccine. This table comes from immunoSEQ multiplex PCR, and its TCRdb copy is limited to in-frame clones, with some not included. Here the sample spans about 120,000 clones, approximately 90% being singletons. The sample in question was peripheral blood, obtained on day 0 of AZD1222 vaccination. These receptors all come from an adult in good health. Both conserved end residues are part of each CDR3. A D gene is named only where the DNA matches it firmly. Only some rows state a clone size, as once, few, many or a class for expanded clones.

abundance	v_gene	j_gene	d_gene	CDR3aa	CDR3nt
-	TRBV5-6	TRBJ2-2	-	CASSLFYAVANTGELFF	TGTGCCAGCAGCTTGTTTTATGCGGTCGCGAACACCGGGGAGCTGTTTTTT
once	TRBV5-1	TRBJ2-7	-	CASSLGARTEQYF	TGCGCCAGCAGTCTTGGAGCTCGCACCGAGCAGTACTTC
-	TRBV19	TRBJ1-5	TRBD1	CASSLLQGGPQHF	TGTGCCAGTAGCCTTCTCCAGGGGGGGCCCCAGCATTTT
-	TRBV14	TRBJ2-3	-	CASSQSRIRGPSQYF	TGTGCCAGCAGCCAGTCTCGGATAAGGGGTCCCTCGCAGTATTTT
-	TRBV7-9	TRBJ2-6	TRBD1	CASSGLTGVGANVLTF	TGTGCCAGCAGCGGGTTGACAGGGGTCGGGGCCAACGTCCTGACTTTC
-	TRBV28	TRBJ2-3	TRBD2	CASSLSRGGTDTQYF	TGTGCCAGCAGCCTAAGCCGCGGGGGGACAGATACGCAGTATTTT
-	TRBV18	TRBJ1-3	-	CASSPDRSGNTIYF	TGTGCCAGCTCACCGGACCGCTCTGGAAACACCATATATTTT
few	TRBV6-1	TRBJ1-6	-	CASSEAFDRPGYNSPLHF	TGTGCCAGCAGTGAAGCCTTCGACAGGCCAGGCTATAATTCACCCCTCCACTTT
few	TRBV6-4	TRBJ1-5	-	CASSGEVNQPQHF	TGTGCCAGCAGTGGTGAAGTCAATCAGCCCCAGCATTTT
-	TRBV28	TRBJ1-5	-	CASSLLGQSNQPQHF	TGTGCCAGCAGTTTACTCGGACAAAGCAATCAGCCCCAGCATTTT
-	TRBV27	TRBJ1-5	-	CASSLERGNQPQHF	TGTGCCAGCAGTTTGGAGAGGGGCAATCAGCCCCAGCATTTT
-	TRBV7-2	TRBJ1-2	-	CASSLMPGKEGYTF	TGTGCCAGCAGCTTAATGCCAGGGAAGGAGGGCTACACCTTC
few	TRBV28	TRBJ2-7	-	CASSSLRGAGPREQYF	TGTGCCAGCAGTTCCCTCAGAGGCGCGGGGCCCCGCGAGCAGTACTTC
once	TRBV12-3/TRBV12-4	TRBJ1-1	TRBD1	CASSLIKGQQAFF	TGTGCCAGCAGTTTGATTAAGGGACAGCAAGCTTTCTTT
-	TRBV5-8	TRBJ2-7	-	CASRAYEQYF	TGTGCCAGCCGGGCCTACGAGCAGTACTTC
-	TRBV7-2	TRBJ1-5	-	CASSQMVPQPQHF	TGTGCCAGCAGCCAGATGGTACCGCAGCCCCAGCATTTT
-	TRBV21-1	TRBJ1-1	-	CASSKGKRGGLHRNTEAFF	TGTGCCAGCAGCAAAGGAAAGAGAGGGGGCCTTCACAGGAACACTGAAGCTTTCTTT
few	TRBV2	TRBJ2-7	TRBD1	CASRPQGRPYEQYF	TGTGCCAGCAGACCACAGGGGCGCCCCTACGAGCAGTACTTC
-	TRBV9	TRBJ2-7	TRBD1	CASSVGGTGYSYEQYF	TGTGCCAGCAGCGTAGGGGGGACAGGGTATAGCTACGAGCAGTACTTC
-	TRBV19	TRBJ2-2	TRBD1	CASSQGAAGELFF	TGTGCCAGTAGTCAGGGGGCGGCCGGGGAGCTGTTTTTT
-	TRBV6-6	TRBJ1-1	-	CASSYTAEVNTEAFF	TGTGCCAGCAGTTACACGGCAGAGGTGAACACTGAAGCTTTCTTT
-	TRBV7-2	TRBJ1-2	-	CASSITKGGYTF	TGTGCCAGCAGCATTACGAAGGGGGGCTACACCTTC
once	TRBV11-2	TRBJ1-6	-	CASRMGGFTSPLHF	TGTGCCAGCAGGATGGGGGGTTTTACTTCACCCCTCCACTTT
-	TRBV25-1	TRBJ2-7	TRBD1	CASSESGGTGAQDEQYF	TGTGCCAGCAGTGAGTCGGGAGGGACAGGGGCGCAGGACGAGCAGTACTTC
-	TRBV18	TRBJ1-2	-	CASSPDGQGYYGYTF	TGTGCCAGCTCACCAGACGGGCAGGGTTACTATGGCTACACCTTC
-	TRBV9	TRBJ1-1	-	CASSVAVGTEAFF	TGTGCCAGCAGCGTAGCCGTGGGCACTGAAGCTTTCTTT
-	TRBV29-1	TRBJ2-2	TRBD1	CSVQLTGARGTGELFF	TGCAGCGTCCAACTGACAGGGGCCCGAGGCACCGGGGAGCTGTTTTTT
-	TRBV6-5	TRBJ1-2	-	CASSLQGWANYGYTF	TGTGCCAGCAGTTTACAGGGTTGGGCTAACTATGGCTACACCTTC